Here is one TCR beta chain with its context. Its antigen is still unknown. At least 3 on the Clinical Activity Score was recorded for ophthalmopathy patients, who also had NOSPECS grade at least 4 and duration under 3 months. TCR beta CDR3 region amplification was performed from RNA transcripts. Using the HTBI primer set, a first-round RT-PCR was run on the TCR CDR3. In TCRdb, the multiplex PCR reads were re-called with MiXCR into one record per CDR3 protein. Of some 490,000 distinct CDR3 sequences in the sample, about 22% were seen once. The sample comes from a study of T cells in Graves' hyperthyroidism and ophthalmopathy. Overall study context: Once the initial diagnosis was made, peripheral blood was obtained before any treatment.

V was cut by 7 bases and J by 4 bases, with 14 bases left in between. In germline, CDR1 is DFQATT, CDR2 SNEGSKA (reference sequence). The CDR3 has 13 residues. Whole-study findings and limits: Researchers found most expanded thyroid clonotypes above 0.001 in blood as well.

The sequencing input was blood. The TCR sequence derives from a woman in her seventies with Graves' ophthalmopathy. The gene calls are TRBV20-1 and TRBJ1-3; D possibly corresponds to TRBD1 (6 bases). The CDR3, as DNA: TGCAGTGTCCCTACAGGGTCGGGAAACACCATATATTTT. Translated: CSVPTGSGNTIYF.